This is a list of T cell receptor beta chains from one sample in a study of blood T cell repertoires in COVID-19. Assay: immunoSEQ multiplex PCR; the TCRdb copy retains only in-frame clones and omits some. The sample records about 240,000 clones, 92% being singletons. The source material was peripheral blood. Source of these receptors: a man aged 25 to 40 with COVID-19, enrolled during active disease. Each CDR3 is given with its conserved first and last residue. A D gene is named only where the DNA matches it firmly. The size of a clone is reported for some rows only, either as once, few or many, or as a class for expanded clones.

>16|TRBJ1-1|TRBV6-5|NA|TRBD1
CASSYHGQGKNTEAFF
TGTGCCAGCAGTTACCACGGACAGGGGAAGAACACTGAAGCTTTCTTT
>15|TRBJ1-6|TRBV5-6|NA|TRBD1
CASSLGTGANSPLHF
TGTGCCAGCAGCTTGGGGACAGGGGCTAATTCACCCCTCCACTTT
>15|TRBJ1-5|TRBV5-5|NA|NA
CASSLVFPSNQPQHF
TGTGCCAGCAGCTTGGTCTTTCCTAGCAATCAGCCCCAGCATTTT
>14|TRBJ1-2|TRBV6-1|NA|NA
CASSERWEPYGYTF
TGTGCCAGCAGTGAAAGATGGGAGCCCTATGGCTACACCTTC
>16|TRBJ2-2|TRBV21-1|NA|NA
CASSKWRGANTGELFF
TGTGCCAGCAGCAAATGGAGGGGAGCAAACACCGGGGAGCTGTTTTTT
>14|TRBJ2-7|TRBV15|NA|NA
CATSRDPGSYEQYF
TGTGCCACCAGCAGAGATCCGGGCTCCTACGAGCAGTACTTC
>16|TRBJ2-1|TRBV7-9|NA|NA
CASSPRGGSSYNEQFF
TGTGCCAGCAGCCCAAGAGGAGGGAGCTCCTACAATGAGCAGTTCTTC
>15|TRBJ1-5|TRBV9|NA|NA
CASSEGGLSNQPQHF
TGTGCCAGCAGTGAGGGGGGGCTTAGCAATCAGCCCCAGCATTTT
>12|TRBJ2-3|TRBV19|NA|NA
CASRGRTDTQYF
TGTGCCAGCAGGGGACGCACAGATACGCAGTATTTT
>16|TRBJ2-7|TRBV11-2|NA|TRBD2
CASSRIAGVSSYEQYF
TGTGCCAGCAGCCGAATAGCGGGGGTCTCGTCTTACGAGCAGTACTTC
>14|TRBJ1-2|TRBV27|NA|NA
CASSLSRGKHGYTF
TGTGCCAGCAGTTTATCGAGGGGGAAACATGGCTACACCTTC
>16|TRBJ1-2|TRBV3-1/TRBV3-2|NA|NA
CASSQDFEQGRYGYTF
TGTGCCAGCAGCCAAGACTTTGAGCAGGGTCGGTATGGCTACACCTTC
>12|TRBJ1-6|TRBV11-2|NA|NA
CASSLASGSLHF
TGTGCCAGCAGCTTAGCCTCAGGATCCCTCCACTTT
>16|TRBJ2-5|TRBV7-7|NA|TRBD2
CASSARLADYQETQYF
TGTGCCAGCAGCGCCCGACTAGCGGACTATCAAGAGACCCAGTACTTC
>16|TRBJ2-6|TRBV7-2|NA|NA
CASSLWGGPGANVLTF
TGTGCCAGCAGCTTATGGGGGGGGCCCGGGGCCAACGTCCTGACTTTC
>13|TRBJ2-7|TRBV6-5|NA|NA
CASSYSTVSEGVF
TGTGCCAGCAGTTACTCGACAGTGTCTGAGGGGGTATTC
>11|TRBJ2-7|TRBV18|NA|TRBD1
CASSTDRVLYF
TGTGCCAGCTCGACAGACAGGGTCCTGTACTTC
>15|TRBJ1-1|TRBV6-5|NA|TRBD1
CASSITTGADGEAFF
TGTGCCAGCAGCATAACGACAGGGGCTGATGGTGAAGCTTTCTTT
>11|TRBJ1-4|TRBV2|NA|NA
CASNSIEKLFF
TGTGCCAGCAATAGTATTGAAAAACTGTTTTTT
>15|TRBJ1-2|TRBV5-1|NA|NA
CASSLAGGPEHGYTF
TGCGCCAGCAGCTTGGCGGGGGGGCCAGAGCATGGCTACACCTTC
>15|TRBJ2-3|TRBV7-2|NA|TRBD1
CASSLVGQGADTQYF
TGTGCCAGCAGCTTAGTGGGACAGGGGGCAGATACGCAGTATTTT
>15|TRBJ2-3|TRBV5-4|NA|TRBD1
CASRSGTGNTDTQYF
TGTGCCAGCAGATCCGGGACAGGGAACACAGATACGCAGTATTTT
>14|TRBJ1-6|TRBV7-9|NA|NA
CASSQQQGNSPLHF
TGTGCCAGCAGCCAACAACAGGGTAATTCACCCCTCCACTTT
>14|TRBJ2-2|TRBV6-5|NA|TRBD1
CASSTGDRTGELFF
TGTGCCAGCAGTACAGGGGACCGCACCGGGGAGCTGTTTTTT
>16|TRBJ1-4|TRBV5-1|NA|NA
CASSPKGDALDEKLFF
TGCGCCAGCAGCCCAAAGGGGGATGCGTTAGATGAAAAACTGTTTTTT
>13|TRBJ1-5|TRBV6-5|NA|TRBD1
CASTSTGGQPQHF
TGTGCCAGCACCTCAACAGGGGGTCAGCCCCAGCATTTT
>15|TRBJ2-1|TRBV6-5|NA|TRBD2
CASSYLAGGHNEQFF
TGTGCCAGCAGTTACCTGGCGGGGGGGCACAATGAGCAGTTCTTC
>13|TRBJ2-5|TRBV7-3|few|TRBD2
CASSFAGGETQYF
TGTGCCAGCAGCTTTGCGGGGGGAGAGACCCAGTACTTC
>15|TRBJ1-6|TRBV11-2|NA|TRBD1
CASSSMGQNNSPLHF
TGTGCCAGCAGCTCGATGGGACAGAATAATTCACCCCTCCACTTT
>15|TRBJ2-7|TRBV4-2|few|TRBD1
CASSPSDRDSYEQYF
TGTGCCAGCAGCCCGTCGGACAGGGACTCCTACGAGCAGTACTTC
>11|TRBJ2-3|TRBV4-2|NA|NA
CASSQGGPQYF
TGTGCCAGCAGCCAGGGTGGGCCGCAGTATTTT
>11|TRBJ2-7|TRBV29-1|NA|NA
CSVEEFGTYSF
TGCAGCGTTGAAGAATTCGGGACTTATAGCTTC
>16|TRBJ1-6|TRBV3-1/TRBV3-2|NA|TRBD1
CASSQEGTGTHSPLHF
TGTGCCAGCAGCCAAGAAGGGACAGGGACGCATTCACCCCTCCACTTT
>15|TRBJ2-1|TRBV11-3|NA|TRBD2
CASSATSGGLNEQFF
TGTGCCAGCAGCGCAACTAGCGGGGGCTTGAATGAGCAGTTCTTC
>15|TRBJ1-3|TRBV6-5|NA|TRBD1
CASRRDRAAGNTIYF
TGTGCCAGCAGGAGGGACAGGGCGGCGGGAAACACCATATATTTT
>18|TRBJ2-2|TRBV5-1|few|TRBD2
CASSTTSPGLVGTGELFF
TGCGCCAGCAGCACCACCTCTCCGGGACTAGTTGGCACCGGGGAGCTGTTTTTT
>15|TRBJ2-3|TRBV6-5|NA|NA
CASTPSQGSTDTQYF
TGTGCCAGCACCCCATCCCAGGGGAGCACAGATACGCAGTATTTT
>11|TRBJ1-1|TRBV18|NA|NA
CASSDRQAAFF
TGTGCCAGCTCAGACCGACAGGCGGCTTTCTTT
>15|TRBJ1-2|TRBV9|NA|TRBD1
CASSPDRGSSLGYTF
TGTGCCAGCAGCCCCGACAGGGGGAGCTCCCTTGGCTACACCTTC
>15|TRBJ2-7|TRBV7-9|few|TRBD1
CASSLGTGGMYEQYF
TGTGCCAGCAGCTTAGGGACAGGGGGAATGTACGAGCAGTACTTC
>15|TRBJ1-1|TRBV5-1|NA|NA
CASSLGVGGSTEAFF
TGCGCCAGCAGCTTGGGAGTTGGGGGGTCCACTGAAGCTTTCTTT
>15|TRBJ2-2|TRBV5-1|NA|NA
CASSLDDSNTGELFF
TGCGCCAGCAGCTTGGATGACTCGAACACCGGGGAGCTGTTTTTT
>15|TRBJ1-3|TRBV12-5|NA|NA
CASGLVWGPGNTIYF
TGTGCTAGTGGTTTGGTATGGGGCCCCGGAAACACCATATATTTT